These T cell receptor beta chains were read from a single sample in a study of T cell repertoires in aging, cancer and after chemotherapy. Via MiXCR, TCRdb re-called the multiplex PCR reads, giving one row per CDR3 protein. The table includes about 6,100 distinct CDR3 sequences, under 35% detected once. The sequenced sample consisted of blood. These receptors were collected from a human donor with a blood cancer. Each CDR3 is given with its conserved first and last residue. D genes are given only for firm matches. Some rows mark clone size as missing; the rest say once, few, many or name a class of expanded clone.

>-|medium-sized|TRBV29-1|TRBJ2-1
CSVADSGFPDNEQFF
TGCAGCGTTGCCGACAGCGGGTTTCCAGACAATGAGCAGTTCTTC
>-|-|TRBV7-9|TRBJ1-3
CASLPDSDELINTIYF
TGTGCCAGCCTTCCGGACAGCGACGAGCTGATAAACACCATATATTTT
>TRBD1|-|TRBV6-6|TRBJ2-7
CATSTRDRGYEQYF
TGTGCCACCTCGACCCGGGACAGGGGTTACGAGCAGTACTTC
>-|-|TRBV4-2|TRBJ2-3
CASSQRGGSGNTQYF
TGTGCCAGCAGCCAGAGGGGGGGTTCGGGAAATACGCAGTATTTT
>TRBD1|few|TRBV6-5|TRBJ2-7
CASSEFGTGGLYEQYF
TGTGCCAGCAGTGAATTCGGGACAGGGGGCCTATACGAGCAGTACTTC
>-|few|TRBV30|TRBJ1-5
CAWSVQGEGNQPQHF
TGTGCCTGGAGTGTACAAGGGGAAGGGAATCAGCCCCAGCATTTT
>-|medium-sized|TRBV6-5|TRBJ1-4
CASSPLGGKEEKLFF
TGTGCCAGCAGCCCTTTGGGAGGGAAGGAGGAAAAACTGTTTTTT
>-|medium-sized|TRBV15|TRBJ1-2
CATSRGGGGHGYTF
TGTGCCACCAGCAGAGGTGGCGGGGGCCATGGCTACACCTTC
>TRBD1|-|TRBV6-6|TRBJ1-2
CASSTLGTGILGYTF
TGTGCCAGCAGTACTCTCGGGACAGGGATTCTCGGCTACACCTTC
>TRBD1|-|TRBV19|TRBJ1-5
CASSTDREGNQPQHF
TGTGCCAGTAGTACCGACAGGGAGGGCAATCAGCCCCAGCATTTT
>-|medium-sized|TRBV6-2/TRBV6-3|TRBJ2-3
CASSLGGLPDTQYF
TGTGCCAGCAGTTTGGGGGGCCTCCCAGATACGCAGTATTTT
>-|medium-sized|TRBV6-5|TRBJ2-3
CASSPPGTDTQYF
TGTGCCAGCAGTCCCCCAGGGACAGATACGCAGTATTTT
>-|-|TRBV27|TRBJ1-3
CASSVSSGNTIYF
TGTGCCAGCAGTGTTAGCTCTGGAAACACCATATATTTT
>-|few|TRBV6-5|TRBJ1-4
CASSYSLLGRGTNEKLFF
TGTGCCAGCAGTTACTCCCTTTTAGGCAGGGGTACTAATGAAAAACTGTTTTTT
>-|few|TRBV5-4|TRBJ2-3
CASSWHSTDTQYF
TGTGCCAGCAGCTGGCACAGCACAGATACGCAGTATTTT
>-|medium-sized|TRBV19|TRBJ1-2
CASAAKGGYGYTF
TGTGCCAGCGCCGCGAAAGGTGGTTATGGCTACACCTTC
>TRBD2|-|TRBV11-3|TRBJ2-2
CASTAGVTGGGELFF
TGTGCCAGCACCGCGGGGGTGACGGGAGGCGGGGAGCTGTTTTTT
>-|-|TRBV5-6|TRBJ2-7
CASSLVGSYEQYF
TGTGCCAGCAGCTTGGTTGGTAGCTACGAGCAGTACTTC
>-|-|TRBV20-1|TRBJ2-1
CSASRASQREQFF
TGCAGTGCTAGCCGGGCCTCGCAGCGGGAGCAGTTCTTC
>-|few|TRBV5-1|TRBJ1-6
CASRNQRSRSPLHF
TGCGCCAGCAGAAATCAACGTTCGCGGTCACCCCTCCACTTT
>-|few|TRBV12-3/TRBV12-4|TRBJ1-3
CASSGDGNTIYF
TGTGCCAGCAGCGGGGACGGAAACACCATATATTTT
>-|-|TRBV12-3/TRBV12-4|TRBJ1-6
CASSFSLYNSPLHF
TGTGCCAGCAGTTTTTCCCTCTATAATTCACCCCTCCACTTT
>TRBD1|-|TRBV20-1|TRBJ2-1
CSASGTGFVNEQFF
TGCAGTGCCTCCGGGACAGGGTTTGTCAATGAGCAGTTCTTC
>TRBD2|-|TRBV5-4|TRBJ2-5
CASSQGATGGLSETQYF
TGTGCCAGCAGCCAAGGGGCCACGGGAGGGCTTTCGGAGACCCAGTACTTC
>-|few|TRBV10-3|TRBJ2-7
CASGSHNNEQYF
TGTGCCTCAGGATCCCACAACAACGAGCAGTACTTC
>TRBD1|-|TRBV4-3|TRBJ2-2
CASSPYRGAGELFF
TGTGCCAGCAGCCCGTACAGGGGTGCCGGGGAGCTGTTTTTT
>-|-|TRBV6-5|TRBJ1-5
CASSYSQEGNQPQHF
TGTGCCAGCAGTTATAGCCAGGAGGGCAATCAGCCCCAGCATTTT
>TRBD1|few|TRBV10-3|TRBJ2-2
CAIRQTGGVLNTGELFF
TGTGCCATCAGACAGACAGGGGGTGTTCTGAACACCGGGGAGCTGTTTTTT
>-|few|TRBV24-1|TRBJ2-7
CATSESSGGAVSEQYF
TGTGCCACCAGTGAGTCGTCGGGGGGCGCCGTTAGCGAGCAGTACTTC
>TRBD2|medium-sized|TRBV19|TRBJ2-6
CASSLILAGGDGANVLTF
TGTGCCAGTAGTCTCATACTAGCGGGAGGGGATGGGGCCAACGTCCTGACTTTC
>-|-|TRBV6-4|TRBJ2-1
CASSDSPSSYNEQFF
TGTGCCAGCAGTGACTCTCCTAGCAGCTACAATGAGCAGTTCTTC
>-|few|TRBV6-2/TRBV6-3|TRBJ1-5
CASSSRDQPQHF
TGTGCCAGCAGTTCCCGAGATCAGCCCCAGCATTTT
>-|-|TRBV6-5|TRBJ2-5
CASSSGLSALVETQYF
TGTGCCAGCAGTTCCGGACTGAGCGCATTAGTGGAGACCCAGTACTTC